This T cell receptor beta chain was profiled in a study of OX40 agonist ivuxolimab in advanced cancers. General study results and limits: On average, CD8+ T cells showed a greater number of expanded clones than CD4+.

A remark on this clone: Its specificity is unknown.

Assay: immunoSEQ multiplex PCR; the TCRdb copy retains only in-frame clones and omits some. The table has about 30,000 clones, 75% to 95% seen once. The CDR3 runs 17 residues. V was trimmed by 6 bases and J by 6 bases, leaving 26 bases between them. Germline V lookup: CDR1 SNHLY, CDR2 FYNNEI. This TCR derives from an adult with an advanced solid tumor such as melanoma, head and neck, liver or kidney cancer. The rearrangement links TRBV2 to TRBJ1-2; tentatively, D is TRBD1 (6 bases). Specimen: CD4+ or CD8+ T cells sorted from blood, collected in a trial of the OX40 agonist ivuxolimab. CDR3 in amino acids: CASRPPWGALPRDGYTF. DNA of the CDR3: TGTGCCAGCAGACCCCCGTGGGGGGCCCTCCCGAGGGATGGCTACACCTTC.